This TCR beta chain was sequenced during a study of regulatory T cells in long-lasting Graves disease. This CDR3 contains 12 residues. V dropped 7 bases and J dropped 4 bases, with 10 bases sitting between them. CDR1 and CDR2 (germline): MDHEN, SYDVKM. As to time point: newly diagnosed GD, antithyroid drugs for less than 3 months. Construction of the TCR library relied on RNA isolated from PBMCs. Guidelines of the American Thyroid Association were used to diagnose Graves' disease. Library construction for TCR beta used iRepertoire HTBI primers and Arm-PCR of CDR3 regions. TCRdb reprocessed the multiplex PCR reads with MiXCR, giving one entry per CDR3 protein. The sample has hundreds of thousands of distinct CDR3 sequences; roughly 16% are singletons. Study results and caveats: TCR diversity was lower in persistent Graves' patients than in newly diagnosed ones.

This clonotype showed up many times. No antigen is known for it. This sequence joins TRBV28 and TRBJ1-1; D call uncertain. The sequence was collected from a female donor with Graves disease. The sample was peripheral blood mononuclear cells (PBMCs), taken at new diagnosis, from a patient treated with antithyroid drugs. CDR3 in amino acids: CASTKSFTEAFF. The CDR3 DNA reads TGTGCCAGCACTAAGTCCTTCACTGAAGCTTTCTTT.